The clone carrying this T cell receptor beta chain was detected only a few times. This entry is derived from a study of blood T cell repertoires in COVID-19. Study context: Italy, Spain and the United States were the sources of the convalescent and acute COVID-19 samples. The cDNA or gDNA used as material had been derived from T cells, B-cell-depleted T cells, or PBMCs.

The CDR3 consists of 16 residues. Trimming took 9 bases from V and 4 from J, leaving 22 bases between them. CDR1 is MRHNA, CDR2 SNTAGT, per germline. Original handling: Amplified reference gene primers provided the basis for estimating nucleated cell counts. The assay was immunoSEQ multiplex PCR, and TCRdb's table has in-frame clones only and misses some. V and J calls and clone size follow that table, whereas D and trimming were derived from the DNA. The sample consists of around 300,000 clones, approximately 90% of them appearing once. The rearrangement links TRBV6-4 to TRBJ1-5, with D hard to call. The material sequenced was peripheral blood. This TCR was sampled from a woman between 40 and 55 years old with acute or convalescent COVID-19. The CDR3 sequence is CASRLRGPIRNQPQHF. Here the CDR3 DNA reads TGTGCCAGTCGGCTCAGAGGGCCCATACGGAATCAGCCCCAGCATTTT.